This T cell receptor (beta chain) was profiled in a study of shared clonotypes between healthy human individuals. Sequencing was performed with immunoSEQ multiplex PCR; in TCRdb, only in-frame clones are kept and a portion is missing. The table shows more than 2,000,000 clones, with approximately 93% occurring only once. The receptor comes from a man between 18 and 35 years old in good health. Some clones in this sample may be carry-over from other donors' samples. Source material: naive CD4+ T cells from PBMCs. Regarding subset: CD45RA+ positively selected.

The CDR3 DNA reads TGCAGCGTTCCATCGGGTAAGATCTACGAGCAGTACTTC. It codes for CSVPSGKIYEQYF. The chain uses TRBV29-1 and TRBJ2-7; D is unclear. The CDR3 extends over 13 amino acids. Looked up from germline, CDR1 is SQVTM and CDR2 is ANQGSEA. V lost 5 bases and J lost 3, with 14 bases in between.